This paragraph covers one TCR beta chain sequence. This record belongs to a study of control samples from healthy donors and cancer patients. TCRdb's copy holds only in-frame clones and misses some; the assay was immunoSEQ multiplex PCR. The sample includes 120,000 or so clones, roughly 91% of them seen just once. V was shortened by 6 bases and J by 0 bases, with 3 bases between the two germline ends. The CDR3 has 12 residues. The V gene's germline CDR1 is SGHRS and CDR2 YFSETQ. Sequenced input: blood. V and J are TRBV5-1 and TRBJ1-4; the D is unclear. The receptor comes from a man aged 40-55 years in good health. This CDR3 is CASTATNEKLFF. The CDR3 DNA reads as TGCGCCAGCACTGCAACTAATGAAAAACTGTTTTTT.